This T cell receptor (beta chain) stems from a study of T cells in localized non-small cell lung cancer. Notes on the study in general: Adjacent lung held a median around 58 of the top 100 tumor clones. Uninvolved adjacent lung showed peak T cell clonality, exceeding tumor. A raised T cell density in blood coincided with lengthier overall survival.

Sequencing was performed with immunoSEQ multiplex PCR; in TCRdb, only in-frame clones are kept and a portion is missing. The sample holds 130,000 or so clones, 89% seen once. Details on this clone: What it binds is not known.

The length of the CDR3 is 14 residues. Trimming took 10 bases from V and 9 from J, leaving 22 bases between them. Germline V gene data show CDR1 as SNHLY and CDR2 as FYNNEI. This clonotype was sampled from a female donor older than 55 with stage I lung adenocarcinoma. The chain carries TRBV2 and TRBJ2-1; TRBD2 might be the D (6 bases). This material consisted of peripheral blood, taken before any cancer treatment. Written as DNA, the CDR3 is TGTGCCAAGCCCCGCCCGGGAGTGGGGGGTGAGCAGTTCTTC. It translates to CAKPRPGVGGEQFF.